Presented here are 18 T cell receptor beta chains from one specimen sequenced in a study of T cell clonotyping in hematopoietic cell transplantation. Assay used: immunoSEQ multiplex PCR; TCRdb lists only in-frame clones, some missing. Here the sample spans fewer than 40,000 clones, around 90% being singletons. The sequencing sample was made of peripheral blood mononuclear cells. The origin of the receptors is a woman in her forties in good health. Some clones in this sample may be carry-over from other donors' samples.

The DNA for the CDR3 is TGTGCCTGGAGTGTAGGAGGGTTAGGCACTGAAGCTTTCTTT. This encodes CAWSVGGLGTEAFF. This chain connects TRBV30 to TRBJ1-1; D is ambiguous. This CDR3 spans 14 amino acids. From germline, CDR1 is GTSNPN and CDR2 SVGIG (reference sequence). V was cut by 0 bases and J by 4 bases, with 12 bases left in between.

The chain joins TRBV5-1 to TRBJ2-5; 8 bases are shared with TRBD1. The CDR3 is 15 residues long. Per germline, CDR1 SGHRS and CDR2 YFSETQ. V shed 3 bases and J 1 base; nucleotides not matched to a gene: 5. The CDR3 reads CASSSRGLGQETQYF. The DNA for the CDR3 is TGCGCCAGCAGCTCCAGGGGGCTAGGCCAAGAGACCCAGTACTTC.

This chain connects TRBV5-1 to TRBJ2-2; D is uncertain. Trimming cost V 0 bases and J 3 bases, with 9 bases left between them. This CDR3 has 15 amino acids. Germline lookup yields CDR1 SGHRS and CDR2 YFSETQ. The CDR3 region is CASSLEDRDTGELFF. The CDR3 region has the DNA TGCGCCAGCAGCTTGGAAGACCGGGACACCGGGGAGCTGTTTTTT.

The sample holds one count of this clone. This chain links TRBV27 with TRBJ2-1; TRBD2 aligns across 7 bases. Germline assignment: CDR1 MNHEY and CDR2 SMNVEV (reference sequence). J was trimmed by 10 bases and V by 5 bases; bases with no gene match: 5. This CDR3 spans 12 amino acids. For the CDR3, the DNA is TGTGCCAGCAGTCCACCGGGACTAGAGCAGTTCTTC. The encoded protein is CASSPPGLEQFF.

This sequence joins TRBV5-1 and TRBJ2-3; D unresolved. With 0 bases removed from V and 4 bases from J, the gap between germline ends came to 3 bases. This CDR3 contains 12 residues. Germline assignment: CDR1 SGHRS and CDR2 YFSETQ. The DNA for the CDR3 is TGCGCCAGCAGCTTGGCGTCAGATACGCAGTATTTT. Translating it yields CASSLASDTQYF.

The V gene is TRBV5-1, the J gene TRBJ1-2; D call uncertain. The CDR3 sequence is 15 residues long. CDR1 and CDR2 (germline): SGHRS, YFSETQ. V lost 4 bases and J 1 base, leaving 14 bases between the germline ends. CDR3 region: CASSQMPPDNYGYTF. In DNA form, the CDR3 reads TGCGCCAGCAGCCAGATGCCACCCGATAACTATGGCTACACCTTC. Using reference TRBV5-1 and TRBJ1-2 for the parts outside the CDR3, the full variable domain is KAGVTQTPRYLIKTRGQQVTLSCSPISGHRSVSWYQQTPGQGLQFLFEYFSETQRNKGNFPGRFSGRQFSNSRSEMNVSTLELGDSALYLCASSQMPPDNYGYTFGSGTRLTVV.

The chain carries TRBV5-4 and TRBJ2-5; TRBD1 agrees at 7 bases. CDR1 is SGHNT and CDR2 is YYREEE in the germline V gene (reference sequence). V lost 4 bases to trimming and J lost 1 base; unmatched junction nucleotides: 4. The CDR3 totals 14 residues. The CDR3 region has the DNA TGTGCCAGCAGCCGCCGGGACAGCCAAGAGACCCAGTACTTC. It encodes CASSRRDSQETQYF.

V and J are TRBV7-8 and TRBJ2-7, with D possibly matching TRBD2 (5 bases). The ends were cut back, 1 base at V and 6 bases at J, with 13 bases in the middle. The germline CDR1 and CDR2 sequences are SGHVS and FQNEAQ. The CDR3 runs to 14 residues. This chain's CDR3 is CASSLEVAGGEQYF. The CDR3, as DNA: TGTGCCAGCAGCTTAGAGGTCGCGGGCGGCGAGCAGTACTTC.

V is TRBV20-1 and J is TRBJ1-2; D is uncertain. This CDR3 is built from 11 residues. Per the germline V gene, CDR1 is DFQATT and CDR2 is SNEGSKA (reference sequence). V was pared by 8 bases and J by 6 bases, with 13 bases between. CDR3 DNA: TGCAGTTCTGGGGTCTCTAATGGCTACACCTTC. Protein product: CSSGVSNGYTF.

V is TRBV5-8 and J is TRBJ2-7; TRBD2 matches 10 bases. Germline CDR1 SGHTS, CDR2 YDEGEE. V lost 4 bases to trimming and J lost 5 bases; unmatched junction nucleotides: 3. The CDR3 loop spans 13 amino acids. The CDR3 sequence: CASSLGLADEQYF. In nucleotides, the CDR3 is TGTGCCAGCAGCCTTGGACTAGCGGACGAGCAGTACTTC.

This clone was observed a single time. The CDR3 here is CAWSYIANNEQFF. As DNA, the CDR3 is TGTGCCTGGAGTTACATAGCGAACAATGAGCAGTTCTTC. This chain uses TRBV30 with TRBJ2-1, with D possibly being TRBD2 (5 bases). This CDR3 is 13 amino acids long. The germline V and J ends were trimmed by 2 bases and 5 bases, with 10 bases remaining between them. CDR1 is GTSNPN and CDR2 is SVGIG in the germline V gene (reference sequence).

The genes are TRBV27 and TRBJ2-7, with D unresolved. CDR1 is MNHEY and CDR2 is SMNVEV in the germline V gene (reference sequence). V dropped 4 bases and J dropped 3 bases, with 13 bases sitting between them. The CDR3 is 14 residues long. The CDR3 region has the DNA TGTGCCAGCAGTTCAGAACCGGTCGGCTACGAGCAGTACTTC. This encodes CASSSEPVGYEQYF.

The rearrangement links TRBV28 to TRBJ1-2; D is uncertain. CDR1 and CDR2 from the germline V gene are MDHEN and SYDVKM. Between the trimmed V and J ends, which lost 2 bases and 5 bases, there was a span of 24 bases. The CDR3 has 18 residues. CDR3 protein: CASSLSSWKALRDYGYTF. As DNA, the CDR3 is TGTGCCAGCAGTTTAAGCAGCTGGAAGGCCCTCAGAGATTATGGCTACACCTTC.

This clone has just a few counts. The chain combines TRBV5-1 with TRBJ1-1; 7 positions agree with TRBD1. This CDR3 is 16 amino acids long. Germline V gene lookup returns CDR1 SGHRS and CDR2 YFSETQ. With 4 bases clipped from V and 0 bases from J, the junction kept 9 bases outside the gene matches. This CDR3 reads CASSRSLTGMNTEAFF. The CDR3 nucleotides are TGCGCCAGCAGCCGCAGCCTGACAGGGATGAACACTGAAGCTTTCTTT.

The chain combines TRBV28 with TRBJ2-7; D is undetermined. V was shortened by 10 bases and J by 0 bases, with 13 bases between the two germline ends. This CDR3 region has 13 residues. Germline values: CDR1 MDHEN, CDR2 SYDVKM. The CDR3 here is CATQGMISYEQYF. The CDR3 nucleotides are TGTGCCACCCAAGGGATGATCTCCTACGAGCAGTACTTC.

The chain carries TRBV7-2 and TRBJ1-1, with 9 bases lining up with TRBD1. V gave up 3 bases and J gave up 5 bases; unmatched junction bases: 1. This CDR3 is built from 13 residues. The V gene's germline CDR1 is SGHTA and CDR2 FQGNSA. The CDR3 is CASSLDRGTEAFF. CDR3 sequence (DNA): TGTGCCAGCAGCTTGGACAGGGGAACTGAAGCTTTCTTT.

J is TRBJ1-5 and V is TRBV6-5; the match to TRBD1 covers 7 bases. This CDR3 has 14 residues. With 6 bases clipped from V and 7 bases from J, the junction kept 9 bases outside the gene matches. CDR1 and CDR2 from the germline V gene are MNHEY and SVGAGI. For the CDR3, the DNA is TGTGCCAGCAGCTCGAACAGGGGCGGGCAGCCCCAGCATTTT. Its translation is CASSSNRGGQPQHF.

The rearrangement links TRBV9 to TRBJ2-3; 12 positions match TRBD2. J was trimmed by 0 bases and V by 0 bases; bases with no gene match: 5. Germline V gives CDR1 SGDLS, CDR2 YYNGEE. The CDR3 totals 18 residues. The CDR3 DNA reads TGTGCCAGCAGCGTAGAGCTAGGGACTAGCGGGAGCACAGATACGCAGTATTTT. As protein: CASSVELGTSGSTDTQYF.